One and the same sample provided the 15 T cell receptor beta chains below, sequenced in a study of T-cell memory formation after mild COVID-19. Via MiXCR, TCRdb re-called the 5' RACE reads, giving one row per CDR3 protein. The table records just over 200,000 distinct CDR3 sequences, roughly 10% of them present only once. Sequenced material: PBMCs or a T cell subset sorted from them (not recorded which). These receptor sequences come from a man younger than 30 who had mild COVID-19 (a few samples of this study predate the infection). Cell type and time point are not known.

This clonotype came up a few times. The chain employs TRBV9 and TRBJ2-7; D is uncertain. The CDR3 length is 10 residues. Germline values: CDR1 SGDLS, CDR2 YYNGEE. The CDR3 sequence is CASSEGPLHV. Here the CDR3 DNA reads TGTGCCAGCAGCGAGGGCCCCCTCCACGTC.

This clonotype was seen ten or more times. The rearrangement links TRBV18 to TRBJ2-1; no reliable D call. CDR1 and CDR2 (germline): KGHSH, LQKENI. CDR3 length equals 16 residues. V was cut by 3 bases and J by 1 base, with 13 bases left in between. CDR3 DNA sequence: TGTGCCAGCTCACCTCCGACGGGTGGGTCCTACAATGAGCAGTTCTTC. Its translation: CASSPPTGGSYNEQFF.

This clonotype was seen a few times. The chain employs TRBV10-3 and TRBJ1-1, with D possibly being TRBD1 (6 bases). CDR1 is ENHRY and CDR2 is SYGVKD in the germline V gene. The germline V and J ends were trimmed by 11 bases and 0 bases, with 13 bases remaining between them. The CDR3 is 13 amino acids. The CDR3 DNA sequence: TGTGCCGCGGGGGGGCACCTGAACACTGAAGCTTTCTTT. This codes for CAAGGHLNTEAFF.

The sample holds a few counts of this clonotype. The chain recombines TRBV28 with TRBJ2-3, with D unclear. The germline gives CDR1 MDHEN, CDR2 SYDVKM. The CDR3 totals 14 residues. With 6 bases removed from V and 0 bases from J, the gap between germline ends came to 10 bases. In DNA form, the CDR3 reads TGTGCCAGCAGACCGGGCTTTAGCACAGATACGCAGTATTTT. Its translation: CASRPGFSTDTQYF.

The chain couples TRBV5-1 to TRBJ2-6, with 7 bases that match TRBD1. Germline CDR1 SGHRS, CDR2 YFSETQ. Trimming at V came to 4 bases and at J to 2 bases, leaving 6 bases not matched to a gene. The CDR3 length is 16 residues. For the CDR3, the DNA is TGCGCCAGCAGCGTTGGGACAGCCCCTGGGGCCAACGTCCTGACTTTC. It encodes CASSVGTAPGANVLTF. The complete variable domain, with remaining parts taken from reference TRBV5-1 and TRBJ2-6, reads KAGVTQTPRYLIKTRGQQVTLSCSPISGHRSVSWYQQTPGQGLQFLFEYFSETQRNKGNFPGRFSGRQFSNSRSEMNVSTLELGDSALYLCASSVGTAPGANVLTFGAGSRLTVL.

This clonotype was seen many times. The chain links TRBV5-1 to TRBJ1-2; D not resolved. The CDR3 extends over 13 amino acids. With 2 bases removed from V and 6 bases from J, the gap between germline ends came to 11 bases. Germline V gene sequence: CDR1 SGHRS, CDR2 YFSETQ. The CDR3 sequence: CASSLGLEDGYTF. The CDR3 DNA sequence: TGCGCCAGCAGCTTAGGTCTTGAGGATGGCTACACCTTC. The full variable domain, in which reference TRBV5-1 and TRBJ1-2 provide the parts outside the CDR3, is KAGVTQTPRYLIKTRGQQVTLSCSPISGHRSVSWYQQTPGQGLQFLFEYFSETQRNKGNFPGRFSGRQFSNSRSEMNVSTLELGDSALYLCASSLGLEDGYTFGSGTRLTVV.

In its sample, this clonotype was seen a few times. The rearrangement links TRBV28 to TRBJ2-7, with D perhaps TRBD2 (5 bases). The CDR3 totals 15 residues. Looked up from germline, CDR1 is MDHEN and CDR2 is SYDVKM. Trimming took off 6 bases at V and 0 bases at J, with 15 bases between the two ends. The CDR3 loop reads CASRGSGISSYEQYV. Here the CDR3 DNA reads TGTGCCAGCAGGGGCTCGGGGATTAGCTCCTACGAGCAGTACGTC.

This clonotype has ten or more counts. This chain connects TRBV19 to TRBJ1-3, with D hard to call. V was shortened by 3 bases and J by 0 bases, with 6 bases between the two germline ends. Looked up from germline, CDR1 is LNHDA and CDR2 is SQIVND (reference sequence). CDR3 length: 14 amino acids. CDR3 sequence reads: CASSIGNSGNTIYF. The CDR3 DNA follows: TGTGCCAGTAGTATCGGGAACTCTGGAAACACCATATATTTT.

This clonotype was recorded many times. The J gene is TRBJ2-3, the V gene TRBV5-1, with D unclear. The germline V and J ends were trimmed by 0 bases and 0 bases, with 5 bases remaining between them. The CDR3 contains 14 residues. Germline CDR1 and CDR2: SGHRS and YFSETQ. CDR3 sequence (DNA): TGCGCCAGCAGCTTGGGGCCTAGCACAGATACGCAGTATTTT. Its translation: CASSLGPSTDTQYF.

This clonotype has a count of ten or more. The CDR3 protein is CASSPWGNTEAFF. The CDR3, as DNA: TGTGCCAGCAGCCCTTGGGGGAACACTGAAGCTTTCTTT. The J gene is TRBJ1-1, the V gene TRBV3-1; D is uncertain. The V end lost 4 bases, the J end lost 1 base, and 7 bases lay between the germline ends. This CDR3 has 13 amino acids. Germline V gene data show CDR1 as LGHDT and CDR2 as YNNKEL (reference sequence).

The J gene is TRBJ2-5, the V gene TRBV10-3; D possibly matches TRBD1 or TRBD2 (5 bases each). Germline V gene data show CDR1 as ENHRY and CDR2 as SYGVKD. V lost 8 bases, J lost 4 bases, and 8 bases lay in between. The CDR3 spans 11 residues. In nucleotides, the CDR3 is TGTGCCATCCTGAGGGGAGAGACCCAGTACTTC. It yields the protein CAILRGETQYF.

This clonotype appeared a few times. The V gene is TRBV20-1, the J gene TRBJ2-3, with TRBD2 matching 8 bases. CDR3 length: 14 residues. Per germline, CDR1 DFQATT and CDR2 SNEGSKA (reference sequence). Trimming at V came to 6 bases and at J to 2 bases, leaving 7 bases not matched to a gene. The CDR3 is CSALSGGITDTQYF. CDR3 nucleotides: TGCAGTGCCCTCAGCGGGGGAATCACAGATACGCAGTATTTT.

The chain uses TRBV5-4 and TRBJ2-1; TRBD2 is a possible D gene (6 bases). Germline-derived CDR1 and CDR2 are SGHNT and YYREEE (reference sequence). This CDR3 contains 14 residues. V was cut by 4 bases and J by 5 bases, with 13 bases left in between. The CDR3 region has the DNA TGTGCCAGCAGCCCAGGAGGGTTTGACAATGAGCAGTTCTTC. This translates into CASSPGGFDNEQFF.

V usage is TRBV12-3 or TRBV12-4 and J usage is TRBJ1-1; possibly TRBD1 for D (5 bases). V dropped 2 bases and J dropped 6 bases, with 13 bases sitting between them. This CDR3 contains 14 residues. The CDR3 loop is CASSLRSGESEAFF. The CDR3 DNA reads TGTGCCAGCAGTTTACGCTCGGGGGAATCTGAAGCTTTCTTT.

J is TRBJ1-5 and V is TRBV7-2; 9 nucleotides match TRBD1. Trimming cost V 5 bases and J 3 bases; bases outside gene matches: 8. This CDR3 is 16 amino acids long. The germline gives CDR1 SGHTA, CDR2 FQGNSA. This CDR3 reads CASSRLGQGNNQPQHF. Written as DNA, the CDR3 is TGTGCCAGCAGCCGACTAGGACAGGGGAACAATCAGCCCCAGCATTTT.